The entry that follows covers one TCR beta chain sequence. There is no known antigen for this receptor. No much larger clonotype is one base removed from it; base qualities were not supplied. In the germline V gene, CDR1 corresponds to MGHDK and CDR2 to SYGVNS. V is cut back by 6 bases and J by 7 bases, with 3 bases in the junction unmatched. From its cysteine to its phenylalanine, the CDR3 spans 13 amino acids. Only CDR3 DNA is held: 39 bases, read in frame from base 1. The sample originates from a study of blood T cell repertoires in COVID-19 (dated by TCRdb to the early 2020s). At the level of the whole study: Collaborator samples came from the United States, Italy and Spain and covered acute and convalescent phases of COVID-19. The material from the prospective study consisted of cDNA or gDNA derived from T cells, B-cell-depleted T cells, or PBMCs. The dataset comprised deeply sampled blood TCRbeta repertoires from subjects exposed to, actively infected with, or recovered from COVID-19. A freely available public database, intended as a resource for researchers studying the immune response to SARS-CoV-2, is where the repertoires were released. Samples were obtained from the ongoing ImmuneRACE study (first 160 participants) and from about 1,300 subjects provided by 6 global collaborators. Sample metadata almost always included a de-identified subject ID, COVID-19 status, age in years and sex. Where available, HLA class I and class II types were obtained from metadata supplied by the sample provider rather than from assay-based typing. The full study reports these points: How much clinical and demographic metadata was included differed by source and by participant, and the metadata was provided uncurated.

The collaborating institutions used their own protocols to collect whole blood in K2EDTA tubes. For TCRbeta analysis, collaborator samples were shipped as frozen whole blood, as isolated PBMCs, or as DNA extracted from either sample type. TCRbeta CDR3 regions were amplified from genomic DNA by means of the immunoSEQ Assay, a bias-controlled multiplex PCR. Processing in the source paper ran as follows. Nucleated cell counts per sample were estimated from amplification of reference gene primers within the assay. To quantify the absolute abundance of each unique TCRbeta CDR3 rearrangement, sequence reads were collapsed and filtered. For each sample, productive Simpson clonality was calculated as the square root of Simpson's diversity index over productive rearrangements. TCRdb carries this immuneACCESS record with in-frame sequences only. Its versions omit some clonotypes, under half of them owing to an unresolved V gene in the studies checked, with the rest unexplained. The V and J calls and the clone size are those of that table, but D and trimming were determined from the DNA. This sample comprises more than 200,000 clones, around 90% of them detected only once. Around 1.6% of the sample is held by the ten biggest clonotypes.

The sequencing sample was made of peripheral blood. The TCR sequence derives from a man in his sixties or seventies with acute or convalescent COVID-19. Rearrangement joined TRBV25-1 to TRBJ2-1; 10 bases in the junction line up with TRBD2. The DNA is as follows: TGTGCCAGCAGAGCGGGAGGGGGGAATGAGCAGTTCTTC. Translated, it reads CASRAGGGNEQFF.